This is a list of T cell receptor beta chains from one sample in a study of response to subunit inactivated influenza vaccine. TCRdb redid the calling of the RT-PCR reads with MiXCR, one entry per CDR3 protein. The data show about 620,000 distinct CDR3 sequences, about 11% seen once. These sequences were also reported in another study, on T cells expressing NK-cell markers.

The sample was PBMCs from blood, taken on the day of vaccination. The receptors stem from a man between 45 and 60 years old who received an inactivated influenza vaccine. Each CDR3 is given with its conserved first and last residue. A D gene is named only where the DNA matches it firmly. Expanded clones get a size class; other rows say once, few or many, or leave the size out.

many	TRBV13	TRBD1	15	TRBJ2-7	CASSLGTGRSYEQYF	TGTGCCAGCAGCTTAGGGACAGGGAGATCCTACGAGCAGTACTTC
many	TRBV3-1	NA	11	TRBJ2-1	CASSQDNEQFF	TGTGCCAGCAGCCAAGACAATGAGCAGTTCTTC
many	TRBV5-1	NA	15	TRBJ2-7	CASSPLGTLTYEQYF	TGCGCCAGCAGCCCACTGGGGACCTTAACCTACGAGCAGTACTTC
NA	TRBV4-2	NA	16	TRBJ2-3	CASSQGAGFGTDTQYF	TGTGCCAGCAGCCAAGGGGCGGGGTTCGGGACAGATACGCAGTATTTT
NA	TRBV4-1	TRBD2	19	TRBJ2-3	CASSLILSVTSDRTDTQYF	TGCGCCAGCAGCCTAATCTTATCCGTCACTAGCGATCGCACAGATACGCAGTATTTT
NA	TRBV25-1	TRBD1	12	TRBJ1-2	CASSRQGRGYTF	TGTGCCAGCAGTCGACAGGGTCGGGGCTACACCTTC
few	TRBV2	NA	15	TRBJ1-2	CASSERGDSLGGYTF	TGTGCCAGCAGTGAAAGGGGGGATAGTTTGGGTGGCTACACCTTC
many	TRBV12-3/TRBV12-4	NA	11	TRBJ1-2	CASTSYYGYTF	TGTGCCAGCACCTCATACTATGGCTACACCTTC
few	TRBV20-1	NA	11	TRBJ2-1	CSATPGNEQFF	TGCAGTGCCACCCCCGGCAATGAGCAGTTCTTC
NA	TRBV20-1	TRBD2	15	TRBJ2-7	CSAPGTSGRAYEQYF	TGCAGTGCTCCCGGGACTAGCGGGAGGGCCTACGAGCAGTACTTC
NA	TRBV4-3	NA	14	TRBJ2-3	CASSQEGWVDTQYF	TGCGCCAGCAGCCAAGAAGGGTGGGTAGATACGCAGTATTTT
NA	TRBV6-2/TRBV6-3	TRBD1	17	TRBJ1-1	CASSRIAQGVIRTEAFF	TGTGCCAGCAGTAGGATCGCACAGGGGGTCATTAGAACTGAAGCTTTCTTT
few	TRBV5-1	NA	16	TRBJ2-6	CASSRGGSSGANVLTF	TGCGCCAGCTCTAGGGGGGGCAGCTCTGGGGCCAACGTCCTGACTTTC
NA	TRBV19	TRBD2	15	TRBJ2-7	CASSRRTSGIYEQYF	TGTGCCAGTAGTAGGAGGACTAGCGGGATCTACGAGCAGTACTTC
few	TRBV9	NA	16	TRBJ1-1	CASSVGSWAPNTEAFF	TGTGCCAGCAGCGTAGGATCGTGGGCTCCGAACACTGAAGCTTTCTTT
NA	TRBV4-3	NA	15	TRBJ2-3	CASSQEPAGTDTKYF	TGCGCCAGCAGCCAAGAGCCGGCGGGCACAGATACGAAGTATTTT
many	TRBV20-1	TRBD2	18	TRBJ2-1	CSARDLRASGSSYNEQFF	TGCAGTGCTAGAGATTTAAGGGCTAGCGGGAGCTCCTACAATGAGCAGTTCTTC
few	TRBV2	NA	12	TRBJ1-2	CASSTSYYGYTF	TGTGCCAGCAGTACTTCTTACTATGGCTACACCTTC
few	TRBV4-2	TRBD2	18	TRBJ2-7	CASSHALRGLATSYEQYF	TGTGCCAGCAGCCACGCTTTGCGGGGACTAGCGACCTCCTACGAGCAGTACTTC
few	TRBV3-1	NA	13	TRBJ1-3	CASSRRGRDTIYF	TGTGCCAGCAGCCGCCGGGGTAGGGACACCATATATTTT
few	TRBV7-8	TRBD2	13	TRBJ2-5	CASSWDYKETQYF	TGTGCCAGCAGCTGGGACTATAAAGAGACCCAGTACTTC
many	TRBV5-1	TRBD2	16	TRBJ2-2	CASSAASGGNTGELFF	TGCGCCAGCAGCGCCGCTAGCGGGGGAAACACCGGGGAGCTGTTTTTT
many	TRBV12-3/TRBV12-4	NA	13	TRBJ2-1	CASSSNLGDEQFF	TGTGCCAGCAGTTCGAACCTAGGCGATGAGCAGTTCTTC
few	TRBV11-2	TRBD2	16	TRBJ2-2	CASSSRLARNTGELFF	TGTGCCAGCAGCTCTCGACTAGCGAGAAACACCGGGGAGCTGTTTTTT
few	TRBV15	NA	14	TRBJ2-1	CATSRDMTDNEQFF	TGTGCCACCAGCAGAGATATGACAGACAATGAGCAGTTCTTC
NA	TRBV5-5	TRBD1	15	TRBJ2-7	CASSFSGQLSYEQYF	TGTGCCAGCAGCTTCTCGGGACAGCTCTCCTACGAGCAGTACTTC
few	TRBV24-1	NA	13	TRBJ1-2	CATSDFSGNGYTF	TGTGCCACCAGTGATTTCTCGGGGAACGGCTACACCTTC
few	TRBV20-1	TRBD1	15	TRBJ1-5	CSAPIQGQLNQPQHF	TGCAGTGCTCCGATACAGGGGCAGCTCAATCAGCCCCAGCATTTT
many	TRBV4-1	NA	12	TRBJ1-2	CASGTRRHGYTF	TGCGCCAGCGGGACTCGGCGCCATGGCTACACCTTC
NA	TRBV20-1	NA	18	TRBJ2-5	CSARDQPRRGVWEETQYF	TGCAGTGCTAGAGATCAGCCAAGGAGGGGCGTGTGGGAAGAGACCCAGTACTTC
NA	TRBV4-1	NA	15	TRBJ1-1	CASSQGGEWNTEAFF	TGCGCCAGCAGCCAAGGGGGGGAATGGAACACTGAAGCTTTCTTT
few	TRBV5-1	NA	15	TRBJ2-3	CASSLDGGEADTQYF	TGCGCCAGCAGCTTGGACGGCGGCGAGGCAGATACGCAGTATTTT
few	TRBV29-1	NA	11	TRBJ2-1	CSVAQYNEQFF	TGCAGCGTTGCGCAATACAATGAGCAGTTCTTC
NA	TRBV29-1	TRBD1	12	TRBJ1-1	CSVGAGGTEAFF	TGCAGCGTTGGGGCAGGGGGCACTGAAGCTTTCTTT
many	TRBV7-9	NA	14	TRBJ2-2	CASSLQGYTGELFF	TGTGCCAGCAGCTTACAGGGGTACACCGGGGAGCTGTTTTTT
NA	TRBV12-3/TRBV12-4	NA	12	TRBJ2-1	CASSFGGAQQFF	TGTGCCAGCAGTTTTGGGGGCGCTCAGCAGTTCTTC
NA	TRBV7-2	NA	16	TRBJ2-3	CASSSPVAASTDTQYF	TGTGCCAGCAGCTCCCCGGTAGCGGCTAGCACAGATACGCAGTATTTT
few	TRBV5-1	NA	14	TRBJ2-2	CASSLGSAPGELFF	TGCGCCAGCAGCTTGGGTTCTGCACCCGGGGAGCTGTTTTTT
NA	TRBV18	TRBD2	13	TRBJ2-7	CASSTLAEYEQYF	TGTGCCAGCTCAACCCTAGCGGAGTACGAGCAGTACTTC
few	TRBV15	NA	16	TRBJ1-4	CATSREGVATNEKLFF	TGTGCCACCAGCAGAGAGGGAGTTGCAACTAATGAAAAACTGTTTTTT
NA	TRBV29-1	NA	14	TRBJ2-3	CSVGRTPGTDTQYF	TGCAGCGTCGGAAGGACTCCGGGGACAGATACGCAGTATTTT
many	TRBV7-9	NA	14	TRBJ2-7	CASSLSVGPYEQYF	TGTGCCAGCAGCTTATCGGTGGGACCCTACGAGCAGTACTTC
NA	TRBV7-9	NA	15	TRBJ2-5	CASSLGGAAQETQYF	TGTGCCAGCAGCTTAGGAGGGGCAGCTCAAGAGACCCAGTACTTC
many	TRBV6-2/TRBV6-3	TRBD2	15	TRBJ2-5	CASSYLAENQETQYF	TGTGCCAGCAGTTATCTAGCGGAAAACCAAGAGACCCAGTACTTC
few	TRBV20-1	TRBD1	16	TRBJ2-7	CSARDPPGQVSYEQYF	TGCAGTGCTAGAGATCCCCCGGGACAGGTCTCCTACGAGCAGTACTTC
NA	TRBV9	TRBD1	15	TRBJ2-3	CASSVGTGLADTQYF	TGTGCCAGCAGCGTGGGGACAGGGCTGGCAGATACGCAGTATTTT
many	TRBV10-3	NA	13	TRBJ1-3	CAISERSGNTIYF	TGTGCCATCAGTGAGCGTTCTGGAAACACCATATATTTT
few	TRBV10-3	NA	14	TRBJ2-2	CAISEQGNTGELFF	TGTGCCATCAGTGAACAGGGGAACACCGGGGAGCTGTTTTTT
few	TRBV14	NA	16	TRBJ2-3	CASSQDGREVPDTQYF	TGTGCCAGCAGCCAAGATGGCAGGGAGGTCCCAGATACGCAGTATTTT
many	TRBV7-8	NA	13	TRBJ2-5	CASSLYDQETQYF	TGTGCCAGCAGCTTATACGACCAAGAGACCCAGTACTTC
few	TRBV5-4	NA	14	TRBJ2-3	CASSSIGKTDTQYF	TGTGCCAGCAGCAGTATAGGGAAAACAGATACGCAGTATTTT
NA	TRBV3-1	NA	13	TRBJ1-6	CASSQDIRAPLHF	TGTGCCAGCAGCCAAGATATCCGGGCACCCCTCCACTTT
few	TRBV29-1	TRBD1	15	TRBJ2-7	CSVEVSDRGFDEQYF	TGCAGCGTTGAAGTTAGTGACAGGGGGTTCGACGAGCAGTACTTC
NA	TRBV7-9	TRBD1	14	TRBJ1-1	CASSAGQFNTEAFF	TGTGCCAGCAGCGCGGGACAGTTCAACACTGAAGCTTTCTTT
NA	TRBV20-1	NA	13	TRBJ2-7	CSARGKSAYEQYF	TGCAGTGCTAGAGGGAAGTCAGCCTACGAGCAGTACTTC
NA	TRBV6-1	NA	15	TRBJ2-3	CASSEYFRSTDTQYF	TGTGCCAGCAGTGAATACTTCCGTAGCACAGATACGCAGTATTTT